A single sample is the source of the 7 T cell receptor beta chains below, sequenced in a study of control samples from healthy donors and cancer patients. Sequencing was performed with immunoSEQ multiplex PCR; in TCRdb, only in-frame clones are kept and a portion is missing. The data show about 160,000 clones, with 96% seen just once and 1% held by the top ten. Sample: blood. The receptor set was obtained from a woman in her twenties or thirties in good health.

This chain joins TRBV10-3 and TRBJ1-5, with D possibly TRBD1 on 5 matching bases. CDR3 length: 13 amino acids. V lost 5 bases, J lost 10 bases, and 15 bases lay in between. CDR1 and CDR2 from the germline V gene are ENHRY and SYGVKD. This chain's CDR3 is CAISPGLSVPQHF. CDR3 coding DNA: TGTGCCATCAGTCCGGGACTAAGCGTCCCCCAGCATTTT.

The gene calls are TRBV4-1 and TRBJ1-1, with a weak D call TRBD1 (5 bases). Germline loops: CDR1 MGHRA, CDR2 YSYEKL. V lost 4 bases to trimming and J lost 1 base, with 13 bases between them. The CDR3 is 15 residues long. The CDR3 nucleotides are TGCGCCAGCAGCCCACCAGGGACGGCGAACACTGAAGCTTTCTTT. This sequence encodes CASSPPGTANTEAFF.

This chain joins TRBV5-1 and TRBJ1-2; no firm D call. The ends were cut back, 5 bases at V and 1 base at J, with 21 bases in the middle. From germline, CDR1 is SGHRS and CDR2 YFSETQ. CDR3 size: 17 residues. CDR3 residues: CASRDGSPLARNYGYTF. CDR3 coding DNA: TGCGCCAGCAGAGATGGCAGTCCTCTCGCCCGTAACTATGGCTACACCTTC.

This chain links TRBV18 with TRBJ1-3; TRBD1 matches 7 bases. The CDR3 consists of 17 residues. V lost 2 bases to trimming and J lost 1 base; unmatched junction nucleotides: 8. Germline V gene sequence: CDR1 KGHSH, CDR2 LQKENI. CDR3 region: CASSPLLQGLSGNTIYF. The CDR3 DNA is TGTGCCAGCTCACCATTACTACAGGGGTTGTCTGGAAACACCATATATTTT. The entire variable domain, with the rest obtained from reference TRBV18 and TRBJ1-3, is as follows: NAGVMQNPRHLVRRRGQEARLRCSPMKGHSHVYWYRQLPEEGLKFMVYLQKENIIDESGMPKERFSAEFPKEGPSILRIQQVVRGDSAAYFCASSPLLQGLSGNTIYFGEGSWLTVV.

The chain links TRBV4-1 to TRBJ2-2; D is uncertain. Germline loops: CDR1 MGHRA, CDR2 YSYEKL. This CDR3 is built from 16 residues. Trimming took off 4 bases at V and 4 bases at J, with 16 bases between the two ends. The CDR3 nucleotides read TGCGCCAGCAGCCCCCCCACGCACTACCTCACCGGGGAGCTGTTTTTT. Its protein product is CASSPPTHYLTGELFF.

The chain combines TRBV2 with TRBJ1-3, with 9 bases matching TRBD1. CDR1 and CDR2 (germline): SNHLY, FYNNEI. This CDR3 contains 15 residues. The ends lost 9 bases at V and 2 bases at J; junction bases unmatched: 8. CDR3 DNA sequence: TGTGCCAGTCGGGACAGGGCGGTTACTGGAAACACCATATATTTT. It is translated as CASRDRAVTGNTIYF.

In nucleotides, the CDR3 is TGTGCCAGCAGTCTCGGGACAGGGGCCTACGAGCAGTACTTC. Translated: CASSLGTGAYEQYF. The J gene is TRBJ2-7, the V gene TRBV6-5; TRBD1 matches at 10 bases. The CDR3 contains 14 residues. Germline V lookup: CDR1 MNHEY, CDR2 SVGAGI. V dropped 5 bases and J dropped 2; count of bases not matched to a gene: 3.